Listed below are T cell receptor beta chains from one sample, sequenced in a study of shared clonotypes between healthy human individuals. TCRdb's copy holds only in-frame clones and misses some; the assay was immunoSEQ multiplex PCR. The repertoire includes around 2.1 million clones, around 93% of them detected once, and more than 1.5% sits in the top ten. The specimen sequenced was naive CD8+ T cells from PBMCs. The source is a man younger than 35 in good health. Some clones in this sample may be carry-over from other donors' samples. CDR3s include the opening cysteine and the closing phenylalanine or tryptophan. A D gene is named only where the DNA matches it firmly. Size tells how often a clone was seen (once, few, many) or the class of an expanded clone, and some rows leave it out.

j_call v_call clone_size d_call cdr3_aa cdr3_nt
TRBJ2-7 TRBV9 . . CASSVGTTDEQYF TGTGCCAGCAGCGTAGGGACCACCGACGAGCAGTACTTC
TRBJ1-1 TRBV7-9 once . CASSLLRRGEPVNTEAFF TGTGCCAGCAGCTTGTTGAGGAGGGGGGAACCGGTGAACACTGAAGCTTTCTTT
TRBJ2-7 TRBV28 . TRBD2 CASSHLAGVSYYEQYF TGTGCCAGCAGTCACTTAGCGGGGGTTAGTTACTACGAGCAGTACTTC
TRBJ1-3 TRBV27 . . CASSLLGPGNTIYF TGTGCCAGCAGTTTATTAGGCCCTGGAAACACCATATATTTT
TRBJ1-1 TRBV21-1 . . CASSKPRSPRGTEAFF TGTGCCAGCAGCAAACCTCGTTCTCCTAGGGGCACTGAAGCTTTCTTT
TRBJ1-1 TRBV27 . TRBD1 CASSPRQGPGAFF TGTGCCAGCAGTCCCAGACAGGGCCCGGGGGCTTTCTTT
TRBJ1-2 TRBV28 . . CASSLVPPAGPNYGYTF TGTGCCAGCAGTTTAGTCCCCCCGGCAGGACCTAACTATGGCTACACCTTC
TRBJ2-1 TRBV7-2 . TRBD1 CASSTYGQATNNEQFF TGTGCCAGCAGCACCTACGGACAGGCAACCAACAATGAGCAGTTCTTC
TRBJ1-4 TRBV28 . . CASSPSVGGGSEKLFF TGTGCCAGCAGTCCGAGTGTGGGGGGCGGTTCTGAAAAACTGTTTTTT
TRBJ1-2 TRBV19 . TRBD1 CASHTGVWGYTF TGTGCCAGTCATACAGGGGTTTGGGGCTACACCTTC
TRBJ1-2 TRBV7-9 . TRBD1 CASSLAMDRGHGYTF TGTGCCAGCAGCTTAGCGATGGACAGGGGGCATGGCTACACCTTC
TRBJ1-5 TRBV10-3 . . CAISETGDNQPQHF TGTGCCATCAGTGAAACAGGAGACAATCAGCCCCAGCATTTT
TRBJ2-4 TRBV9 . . CASSVDTGRSKNIQYF TGTGCCAGCAGCGTAGACACAGGGCGATCCAAAAACATTCAGTACTTC
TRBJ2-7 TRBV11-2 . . CASSSRDTATYEQYF TGTGCCAGCAGTTCCCGGGACACCGCTACCTACGAGCAGTACTTC
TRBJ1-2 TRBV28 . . CASSPSPYGYTF TGTGCCAGCAGTCCATCACCCTATGGCTACACCTTC
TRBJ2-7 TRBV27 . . CASSLGPLGYEQYF TGTGCCAGCAGTTTGGGGCCCCTTGGATACGAGCAGTACTTC
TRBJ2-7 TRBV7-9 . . CASSLVTVSYEQYF TGTGCCAGCAGCTTAGTGACGGTTTCCTACGAGCAGTACTTC
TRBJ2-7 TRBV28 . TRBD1 CASSAYRGPRSYEQYF TGTGCCAGCAGTGCTTACAGGGGACCACGCTCCTACGAGCAGTACTTC
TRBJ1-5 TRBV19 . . CASKQLNQPQHF TGTGCCAGTAAACAGCTCAATCAGCCCCAGCATTTT
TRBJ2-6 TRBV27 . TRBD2 CASSFFSAGGGSGANVLTF TGTGCCAGCAGTTTTTTTTCGGCGGGAGGTGGTTCTGGGGCCAACGTCCTGACTTTC
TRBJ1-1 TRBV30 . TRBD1 CAYSPGQVFWAFF TGTGCCTACAGTCCGGGACAGGTATTCTGGGCTTTCTTT
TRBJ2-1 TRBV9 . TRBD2 CASSPSNGGTSGNEQFF TGTGCCAGCAGCCCCTCCAATGGAGGGACTAGCGGCAATGAGCAGTTCTTC
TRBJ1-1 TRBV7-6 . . CASSLGRGPTEAFF TGTGCCAGCAGCCTCGGAAGAGGGCCCACTGAAGCTTTCTTT
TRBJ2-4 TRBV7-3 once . CASRPEGTKNIQYF TGTGCCAGCAGGCCGGAGGGGACCAAAAACATTCAGTACTTC
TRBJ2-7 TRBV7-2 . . CASSLGDTSSYEQYF TGTGCCAGCAGCTTAGGGGACACCAGCTCCTACGAGCAGTACTTC
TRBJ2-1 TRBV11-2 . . CASSLASGDTGLFREQFF TGTGCCAGCAGCTTAGCCAGCGGGGACACCGGGCTCTTCCGTGAGCAGTTCTTC
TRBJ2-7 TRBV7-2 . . CASSLNPGLITYEQYF TGTGCCAGCAGCTTAAATCCCGGACTAATTACCTACGAGCAGTACTTC
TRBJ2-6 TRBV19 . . CASNGGPGANVLTF TGTGCCAGTAATGGGGGGCCTGGGGCCAACGTCCTGACTTTC
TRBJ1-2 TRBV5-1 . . CASSLNMDSNYGYTF TGCGCCAGCAGCTTGAATATGGACAGCAACTATGGCTACACCTTC
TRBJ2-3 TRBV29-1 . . CSVVDGDRSTDTQYF TGCAGCGTTGTAGATGGCGACAGGAGCACAGATACGCAGTATTTT
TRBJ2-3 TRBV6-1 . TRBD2 CASSEWTSGLTDTQYF TGTGCCAGCAGTGAATGGACTAGCGGACTCACAGATACGCAGTATTTT
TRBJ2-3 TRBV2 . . CASSDAGNWGTQYF TGTGCCAGCAGTGACGCAGGGAATTGGGGTACGCAGTATTTT
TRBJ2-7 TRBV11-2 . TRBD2 CASSLGGPGLKGEQYF TGTGCCAGCAGCTTAGGAGGCCCGGGACTAAAGGGCGAGCAGTACTTC
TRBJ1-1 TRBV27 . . CASSLEGSGTEAFF TGTGCCAGCAGTTTAGAGGGTAGTGGTACTGAAGCTTTCTTT
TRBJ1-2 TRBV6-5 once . CASSYLGPTTEGYTF TGTGCCAGCAGTTACCTTGGACCCACGACTGAGGGCTACACCTTC
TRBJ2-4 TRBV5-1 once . CASSNTIQGLGGAKNIQYF TGCGCCAGCAGTAACACGATACAGGGTCTCGGCGGAGCCAAAAACATTCAGTACTTC
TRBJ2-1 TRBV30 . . CAWSLFGSDPWSEQFF TGTGCCTGGAGTTTGTTCGGAAGCGACCCCTGGTCCGAGCAGTTCTTC
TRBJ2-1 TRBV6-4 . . CASAVVGDPYNEQFF TGTGCCAGCGCAGTTGTCGGGGACCCCTACAATGAGCAGTTCTTC
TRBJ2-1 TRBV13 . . CASSTRLSYNEQFF TGTGCCAGCAGCACGAGACTTTCCTACAATGAGCAGTTCTTC
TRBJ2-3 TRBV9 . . CASSVGGQYTDTQYF TGTGCCAGCAGCGTCGGGGGACAGTACACAGATACGCAGTATTTT
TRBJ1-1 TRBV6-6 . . CASSDRQRMNTEAFF TGTGCCAGCAGTGACAGACAGAGAATGAACACTGAAGCTTTCTTT
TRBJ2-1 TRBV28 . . CASSPAEGNEQFF TGTGCCAGCAGTCCAGCGGAGGGGAATGAGCAGTTCTTC
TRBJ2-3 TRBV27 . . CASSPASTDTQYF TGTGCCAGCAGTCCAGCTAGCACAGATACGCAGTATTTT
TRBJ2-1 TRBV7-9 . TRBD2 CASSPGLAGGGQFF TGTGCCAGCAGCCCGGGACTAGCGGGAGGGGGGCAGTTCTTC
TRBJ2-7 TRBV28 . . CASSYQTLAWREFDEQYF TGTGCCAGCAGTTATCAGACACTCGCCTGGAGGGAATTTGACGAGCAGTACTTC
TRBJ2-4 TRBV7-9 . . CASSHSVAEAKNIQYF TGTGCCAGCAGCCATTCCGTAGCAGAAGCCAAAAACATTCAGTACTTC
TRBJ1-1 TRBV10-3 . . CAISDGRAERTEAFF TGTGCCATCAGTGATGGGAGGGCTGAACGCACTGAAGCTTTCTTT